A single sample gave rise to the 26 T cell receptor beta chains below, sequenced in a study of blood T cell repertoires in COVID-19. The method was immunoSEQ multiplex PCR; TCRdb's version includes in-frame clones alone and lacks a portion of them. The sample holds 170,000 or so clones, about four fifths seen once. Sequencing was done on a sample of peripheral blood. The source of these receptors is a man aged 70 or older with active or convalescent COVID-19.

The gene calls are TRBV7-2 and TRBJ2-5, with 9 bases identical to TRBD2. Germline CDR1 is SGHTA and CDR2 is FQGNSA. V dropped 8 bases and J dropped 5; count of bases not matched to a gene: 9. There are 14 residues in the CDR3. In nucleotides, the CDR3 is TGTGCCAGCGTTCGCGGGGGGGCCGGTGAGACCCAGTACTTC. It specifies CASVRGGAGETQYF.

This clone has only a few counts. The rearrangement uses TRBV5-4 and TRBJ2-1; 12 bases match TRBD2. Trimming took 4 bases from V and 5 from J; bases not matched to a gene: 16. The germline gives CDR1 SGHNT, CDR2 YYREEE (reference sequence). This CDR3 has 19 residues. CDR3 coding DNA: TGTGCCAGCAGCCAGACGCTTGGTCTAGCGGGGGGGCACGACAATGAGCAGTTCTTC. Encoded protein: CASSQTLGLAGGHDNEQFF.

The rearrangement links TRBV3-1 (or the pseudogene TRBV3-2) to TRBJ1-1; perhaps TRBD1 as D (5 bases). CDR1 is LGHDT and CDR2 is YNNKEL in the germline V gene (reference sequence). The CDR3 is made up of 15 amino acids. V lost 3 bases and J 10 bases, leaving 21 bases between the germline ends. CDR3 sequence reads: CASSQAPGTGTRAFF. CDR3 in DNA: TGTGCCAGCAGCCAGGCCCCCGGGACTGGTACACGAGCTTTCTTT.

This clone was seen ten or more times. This rearrangement joins TRBV27 to TRBJ1-6; D gene uncertain. Between the trimmed V and J ends, which lost 6 bases and 5 bases, there was a span of 8 bases. The V gene's germline CDR1 is MNHEY and CDR2 SMNVEV (reference sequence). The CDR3 is 13 amino acids. CDR3 sequence: CASSPYNNSPLHF. The CDR3 DNA reads TGTGCCAGCAGCCCTTATAATAATTCACCCCTCCACTTT.

The chain joins TRBV5-1 to TRBJ1-6, with TRBD1 matching over 7 bases. V lost 4 bases, J lost 9 bases, and 7 bases stayed unmatched. The length of the CDR3 is 14 residues. Germline V CDR1 and CDR2: SGHRS, YFSETQ. CDR3 DNA: TGCGCCAGCAGCCCGGCACAGGGGATTTCACCCCTCCACTTT. As protein: CASSPAQGISPLHF.

The V gene is TRBV2, the J gene TRBJ2-3; D is possibly TRBD2 (6 bases). The V gene's germline CDR1 is SNHLY and CDR2 FYNNEI. The ends were cut back, 7 bases at V and 1 base at J, with 12 bases in the middle. The CDR3 loop spans 14 amino acids. In nucleotides, the CDR3 is TGTGCCAGCAAGCGGGTGTTTGGCACAGATACGCAGTATTTT. It translates to CASKRVFGTDTQYF.

The chain combines TRBV5-6 with TRBJ2-2; tentative D call: TRBD2 (5 bases). Germline values: CDR1 SGHDT, CDR2 YYEEEE. The germline V and J ends were trimmed by 0 bases and 7 bases, with 19 bases remaining between them. This CDR3 has 17 amino acids. The CDR3 bases are TGTGCCAGCAGCTTGGGCCCCCCCTCTACTAGTTTCGGGGAGCTGTTTTTT. It is translated as CASSLGPPSTSFGELFF.

This clone has only a few counts. This chain connects TRBV7-7 to TRBJ2-5; D might be TRBD1 (6 bases). The V gene lost 1 base and the J gene lost 0 bases, with 9 bases spanning the gap. CDR3 length: 15 amino acids. Germline V CDR1 and CDR2: SSHAT, FNYEAQ (reference sequence). CDR3 sequence reads: CASSLDGGYQETQYF. CDR3 coding DNA: TGTGCCAGCAGCTTAGATGGGGGCTACCAAGAGACCCAGTACTTC.

The chain uses TRBV7-2 and TRBJ1-1; a possible D gene is TRBD1 (6 bases). The ends were cut back, 5 bases at V and 4 bases at J, with 14 bases in the middle. Germline CDR1 and CDR2: SGHTA and FQGNSA. This CDR3 comprises 14 residues. CDR3 sequence (DNA): TGTGCCAGCAGCACAGGGCTGAGCGGCACTGAAGCTTTCTTT. Its protein is CASSTGLSGTEAFF.

The genes are TRBV6-5 and TRBJ1-4; D is uncertain. Germline loops: CDR1 MNHEY, CDR2 SVGAGI. Trimming took 0 bases from V and 7 from J, leaving 15 bases between them. This CDR3 is 16 amino acids long. The CDR3 loop is CASSYSDGRSGEKLFF. For the CDR3, the DNA is TGTGCCAGCAGTTACTCGGACGGGAGGAGCGGTGAAAAACTGTTTTTT.

The chain joins TRBV7-9 to TRBJ1-1, with 7 bases aligning to TRBD1. CDR3 length equals 15 residues. Unmatched junction bases numbered 12, after V lost 5 bases and J lost 6 bases. In germline, CDR1 is SEHNR, CDR2 FQNEAQ (reference sequence). The CDR3 DNA reads TGTGCCAGCAGCGCCGACAGGGCGGAGGTGGCTGAAGCTTTCTTT. The encoded protein is CASSADRAEVAEAFF.

The count of this clone is one. The CDR3 region has the DNA TGTGCCAGCAGCTTGCTAGGGGCCGCAGAAGGGGCTTTCTTT. As protein: CASSLLGAAEGAFF. The chain recombines TRBV5-5 with TRBJ1-1; D possibly corresponds to TRBD1 (5 bases). Germline V lookup: CDR1 SGHKS, CDR2 YYEKEE (reference sequence). Trimming shortened V by 1 base and J by 11 bases, and 18 bases separated the two germline ends. The CDR3 length is 14 residues.

The chain employs TRBV7-8 and TRBJ2-3; D possibly corresponds to TRBD1 (5 bases). V lost 8 bases to trimming and J lost 2 bases, with 5 bases between them. CDR1 is SGHVS, CDR2 FQNEAQ, per germline. CDR3 length: 11 residues. The CDR3 bases are TGTGCCAGCGGACACACAGATACGCAGTATTTT. Its protein is CASGHTDTQYF. Using reference TRBV7-8 and TRBJ2-3 for the parts outside the CDR3, the full variable domain is GAGVSQSPRYKVAKRGQDVALRCDPISGHVSLFWYQQALGQGPEFLTYFQNEAQLDKSGLPSDRFFAERPEGSVSTLKIQRTQQEDSAVYLCASGHTDTQYFGPGTRLTVL.

The V and J genes are TRBV7-9 and TRBJ1-1; TRBD1 matches 7 bases. The ends lost 6 bases at V and 1 base at J; junction bases unmatched: 2. The germline gives CDR1 SEHNR, CDR2 FQNEAQ (reference sequence). The CDR3 runs 13 residues. The CDR3: CASSWTGNTEAFF. The CDR3 region has the DNA TGTGCCAGCAGTTGGACAGGGAACACTGAAGCTTTCTTT.

This clone showed up just once. The chain recombines TRBV5-1 with TRBJ2-3; 13 positions agree with TRBD2. This CDR3 has 16 residues. V shed 3 bases and J 1 base; nucleotides not matched to a gene: 2. The germline V gene has CDR1 SGHRS and CDR2 YFSETQ. In DNA form, the CDR3 reads TGCGCCAGCAGCTCCGGGACTAGCGGGGGCACAGATACGCAGTATTTT. Translation: CASSSGTSGGTDTQYF.

The V call is TRBV4-2, the J call TRBJ1-2, with TRBD1 matching 8 bases. V shed 4 bases, J shed 4 bases, and the junction held 11 bases outside the gene matches. The CDR3 sequence is 16 residues long. The V gene's germline CDR1 is LGHNA and CDR2 YNFKEQ. The CDR3 loop is CASSLPQTGVAYGYTF. CDR3 coding DNA: TGTGCCAGCAGCCTCCCTCAGACAGGGGTGGCCTATGGCTACACCTTC.

This rearrangement joins TRBV5-6 to TRBJ2-7, with TRBD2 as a possible D gene (5 bases). Trimming took 4 bases from V and 0 from J, leaving 11 bases between them. Looked up from germline, CDR1 is SGHDT and CDR2 is YYEEEE. The CDR3 loop spans 14 amino acids. Here the CDR3 reads CASSIGLSSYEQYF. Here the CDR3 DNA reads TGTGCCAGCAGCATTGGACTGAGCTCCTACGAGCAGTACTTC.

The J gene is TRBJ1-1, the V gene TRBV14, with a weak D call TRBD1 (5 bases). The CDR3 has 16 residues. Germline CDR1 and CDR2: SGHDN and FVKESK. V lost 2 bases and J lost 3, with 16 bases in between. The chain's CDR3 is CASSQRKGREDTEAFF. As DNA, the CDR3 is TGTGCCAGCAGCCAAAGGAAGGGGAGGGAGGACACTGAAGCTTTCTTT. Full variable domain (outside the CDR3, taken from reference TRBV14 and TRBJ1-1): EAGVTQFPSHSVIEKGQTVTLRCDPISGHDNLYWYRRVMGKEIKFLLHFVKESKQDESGMPNNRFLAERTGGTYSTLKVQPAELEDSGVYFCASSQRKGREDTEAFFGQGTRLTVV.

The chain uses TRBV3-1 (or the pseudogene TRBV3-2) and TRBJ1-1, with unresolved D. The germline V and J ends were trimmed by 1 base and 11 bases, with 8 bases remaining between them. This CDR3 contains 11 residues. Germline assignment: CDR1 LGHDT and CDR2 YNNKEL (reference sequence). Written as DNA, the CDR3 is TGTGCCAGCAGCCAAGGAGGGTGGGCTTTCTTT. The encoded protein is CASSQGGWAFF.

The CDR3 DNA is TGTGCCAGCAGTCGACAGGGTTTGGATCAGCCCCAGCATTTT. It yields the protein CASSRQGLDQPQHF. The gene calls are TRBV6-2 or TRBV6-3 and TRBJ1-5; 7 bases align to TRBD1. This CDR3 has 14 residues. After removal of 5 bases from V and 5 bases from J, the junction contained 6 bases not matched to a gene. CDR1 and CDR2 (germline): MNHEY, SVGEGT.

This clone was observed a handful of times. The rearrangement links TRBV9 to TRBJ1-6, with D uncertain. The V gene's germline CDR1 is SGDLS and CDR2 YYNGEE. The V and J ends lost 3 bases and 7 bases respectively, with 8 bases between them. The CDR3 is 13 amino acids. As DNA, the CDR3 is TGTGCCAGCAGCGCTTACAGCAATTCACCCCTCCACTTT. This codes for CASSAYSNSPLHF.

About this clone itself: Within the sample, other DNA sequences also encode this same CDR3. This rearrangement joins TRBV11-3 to TRBJ1-6; D remains unclear. Germline V gene sequence: CDR1 SGHNT, CDR2 YENEEA. CDR3 length: 14 amino acids. Trimming cost V 1 base and J 7 bases, with 8 bases left between them. CDR3 coding DNA: TGTGCCAGCAGCTTAGGGCAACCCAATTCACCCCTCCACTTT. Translating gives CASSLGQPNSPLHF.

The J gene is TRBJ1-6, the V gene TRBV27; no clear D gene. CDR3 size: 14 residues. In germline, CDR1 is MNHEY, CDR2 SMNVEV (reference sequence). The ends were cut back, 3 bases at V and 6 bases at J, with 9 bases in the middle. The CDR3 DNA sequence: TGTGCCAGCAGTTTTGGCAGATCTAATTCACCCCTCCACTTT. Protein product: CASSFGRSNSPLHF.

The rearrangement links TRBV2 to TRBJ2-5, with 14 bases lining up with TRBD2. CDR1 and CDR2 (germline): SNHLY, FYNNEI. The CDR3 runs to 18 residues. After removal of 5 bases from V and 2 bases from J, the junction contained 10 bases not matched to a gene. The CDR3 reads CASSKGTSGRSGQETQYF. The DNA for the CDR3 is TGTGCCAGCAGTAAGGGGACTAGCGGGAGATCTGGACAAGAGACCCAGTACTTC.

This chain links TRBV6-1 with TRBJ2-7; TRBD2 agrees at 11 bases. The J segment lost 2 bases and the V segment lost 2 bases, leaving 5 bases of the junction unmatched. This CDR3 has 16 residues. Germline values: CDR1 MNHNS, CDR2 SASEGT. The CDR3 coding sequence is TGTGCCAGCAGTGAACAACGACTAGCGGGACCCTACGAGCAGTACTTC. Translated: CASSEQRLAGPYEQYF.

The rearrangement joins TRBV6-4 to TRBJ1-1; D is ambiguous. V was clipped by 2 bases and J by 0 bases, with 7 bases between them. The CDR3 contains 14 residues. The germline V gene encodes CDR1 MRHNA and CDR2 SNTAGT. The DNA of the CDR3 is TGTGCCAGCAGTGACCCGGCGGTGAACACTGAAGCTTTCTTT. Its protein product is CASSDPAVNTEAFF.